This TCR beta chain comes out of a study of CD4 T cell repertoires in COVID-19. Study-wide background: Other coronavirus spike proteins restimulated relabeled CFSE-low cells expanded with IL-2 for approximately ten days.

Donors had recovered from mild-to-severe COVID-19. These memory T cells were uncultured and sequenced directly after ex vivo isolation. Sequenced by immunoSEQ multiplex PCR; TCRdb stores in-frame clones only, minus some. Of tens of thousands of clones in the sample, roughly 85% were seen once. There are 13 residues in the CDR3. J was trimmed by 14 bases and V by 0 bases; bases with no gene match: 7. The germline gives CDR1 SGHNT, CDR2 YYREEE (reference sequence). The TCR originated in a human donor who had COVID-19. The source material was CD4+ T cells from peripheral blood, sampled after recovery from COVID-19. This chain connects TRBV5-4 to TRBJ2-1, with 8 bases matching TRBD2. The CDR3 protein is CASSLGWSGGEFF. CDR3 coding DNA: TGTGCCAGCAGCTTGGGGTGGTCGGGGGGGGAGTTCTTC.